Each of the 12 T cell receptor beta chains below was sequenced from the same sample in a study of shared clonotypes between healthy human individuals (dated by TCRdb to the early 2020s). Receptor libraries were prepared by the immunoSEQ multiplex PCR assay. TCRdb holds this immuneACCESS table with in-frame rearrangements only. Some clones are missing; in checked studies, unresolved V genes explain under half, and the rest has no known cause. The sample includes tens of thousands of clones, with 60% to 65% observed a single time. The ten largest clones represent about half of the sample. Sequenced: memory CD8+ T cells sorted from blood. Sample cell subset or site, as interpreted from the label and publication: CD45RO+ cells pooled with CCR7-negative TemRA cells. The receptors originated from a man aged 25 to 45 in good health.

The gene calls are TRBV28 and TRBJ2-5; D ambiguous. Trimming left V 8 bases short and J 1 base short, with 11 bases between. CDR1 and CDR2 (germline): MDHEN, SYDVKM. This CDR3 is built from 13 residues. CDR3 residues: CASGDRVQETQYF. The CDR3 DNA is TGTGCCAGCGGAGACCGGGTCCAAGAGACCCAGTACTTC.

The V and J genes are TRBV11-1 and TRBJ2-7; D may match TRBD1 or TRBD2 (6 bases each). Per the germline V gene, CDR1 is SGHAT and CDR2 is FQDESV (reference sequence). Deletions cut 5 bases from V and 7 bases from J, with 24 bases between. The CDR3 sequence is 16 residues long. Here the CDR3 DNA reads TGTGCCAGCAGCCTGACTAGGAGACAGGTGCTATGGGAGCAGTACTTC. Translation gives CASSLTRRQVLWEQYF.

The genes are TRBV19 and TRBJ2-1; no clear D gene. The germline V gene encodes CDR1 LNHDA and CDR2 SQIVND (reference sequence). Trimming cost V 10 bases and J 6 bases, with 13 bases left between them. The length of the CDR3 is 12 residues. The CDR3 reads CATQVGRNEQFF. Written as DNA, the CDR3 is TGTGCCACGCAAGTGGGCCGCAATGAGCAGTTCTTC.

The V call is TRBV7-6, the J call TRBJ1-1; 9 nucleotides agree with TRBD1. Per germline, CDR1 SGHVS and CDR2 FNYEAQ. Trimming at V came to 7 bases and at J to 4 bases, leaving 7 bases not matched to a gene. The CDR3 spans 14 residues. The CDR3 DNA reads as TGTGCCAGCATACCCGGGACAGGGAGCACTGAAGCTTTCTTT. Translation: CASIPGTGSTEAFF.

The CDR3 sequence: CASSLGNEQFF. The CDR3 nucleotides read TGTGCCAGCAGCTTAGGCAATGAGCAGTTCTTC. This rearrangement joins TRBV7-8 to TRBJ2-1; D is unclear. The CDR3 runs to 11 residues. Germline V CDR1 and CDR2: SGHVS, FQNEAQ. The ends were cut back, 1 base at V and 6 bases at J, with 1 base in the middle.

This clone was seen only a few times. As DNA, the CDR3 is TGTGCCAGTGTAGCGGGAGGAGTTACAGATACGCAGTATTTT. Its protein is CASVAGGVTDTQYF. The V gene is TRBV19, the J gene TRBJ2-3; 10 nucleotides line up with TRBD2. The CDR3 is 14 residues long. Germline lookup yields CDR1 LNHDA and CDR2 SQIVND (reference sequence). V gave up 8 bases and J gave up 3 bases; unmatched junction bases: 5.

This clone appeared a single time. The chain employs TRBV11-2 and TRBJ2-1; TRBD1 matches 8 bases. The CDR3 covers 15 residues. Germline values: CDR1 SGHAT, CDR2 FQNNGV. J was trimmed by 8 bases and V by 3 bases; bases with no gene match: 9. CDR3 nucleotides: TGTGCCAGCAGCTTCTCAGCAGGGGGCTTGGATGAGCAGTTCTTC. Protein: CASSFSAGGLDEQFF.

The count of this clone is one. V is TRBV11-2 and J is TRBJ2-7; perhaps D is TRBD1 or TRBD2 (5 bases each). Germline lookup yields CDR1 SGHAT and CDR2 FQNNGV. Deletions cut 4 bases from V and 2 bases from J, with 12 bases between. The CDR3 runs 14 residues. The CDR3 nucleotides are TGTGCCAGCAGCTACCGGGACGGTCCCTACGAGCAGTACTTC. Residues: CASSYRDGPYEQYF. Drawing the rest from reference TRBV11-2 and TRBJ2-7, the complete variable domain is EAGVAQSPRYKIIEKRQSVAFWCNPISGHATLYWYQQILGQGPKLLIQFQNNGVVDDSQLPKDRFSAERLKGVDSTLKIQPAKLEDSAVYLCASSYRDGPYEQYFGPGTRLTVT.

This clone was found many times. This sequence joins TRBV28 and TRBJ2-7; no clear D gene. CDR1 is MDHEN and CDR2 is SYDVKM in the germline V gene. CDR3 length: 12 residues. Trimming removed 6 bases at V and 3 bases at J, with 9 bases between. CDR3 nucleotides: TGTGCCAGCAGCGCCATAAGCTACGAGCAGTACTTC. Translated: CASSAISYEQYF.

The chain combines TRBV4-3 with TRBJ2-3, with 8 bases identical to TRBD2. The germline gives CDR1 LGHNA, CDR2 YSLEER. The CDR3 has 17 residues. Unmatched junction bases numbered 18, after V lost 2 bases and J lost 11 bases. The CDR3: CASSQQTAGLDNRKQYF. DNA for the CDR3: TGCGCCAGCAGCCAACAAACCGCGGGACTAGACAATAGGAAGCAGTATTTT.

This clone was seen a handful of times. The J gene is TRBJ2-3, the V gene TRBV25-1; D not certain. Germline V CDR1 and CDR2: MGHDK, SYGVNS. Trimming stripped 4 bases from V and 2 bases from J, with 4 bases between. The CDR3 length is 12 residues. CDR3 in amino acids: CASSVDTDTQYF. The CDR3 region has the DNA TGTGCCAGCAGTGTGGACACAGATACGCAGTATTTT. Based on the CDR3 plus reference TRBV25-1 and TRBJ2-3, the full variable domain is EADIYQTPRYLVIGTGKKITLECSQTMGHDKMYWYQQDPGMELHLIHYSYGVNSTEKGDLSSESTVSRIRTEHFPLTLESARPSHTSQYLCASSVDTDTQYFGPGTRLTVL.

The chain links TRBV7-8 to TRBJ2-1; weak D call: TRBD2 (6 bases). The V end lost 0 bases, the J end lost 8 bases, and 17 bases lay between the germline ends. This CDR3 spans 16 amino acids. Germline CDR1 SGHVS, CDR2 FQNEAQ. Here the CDR3 reads CASSLAVAGRSDEQFF. CDR3 nucleotides: TGTGCCAGCAGCTTAGCGGTGGCAGGGAGGTCTGATGAGCAGTTCTTC.